There are a few counts of the clone carrying this T cell receptor (beta chain). The data originate from a study of patients and donors after allogeneic stem cell transplantation. Germline V gene data show CDR1 as SQVTM and CDR2 as ANQGSEA. CDR3 length equals 15 residues. Trimming at V came to 0 bases and at J to 4 bases, leaving 7 bases not matched to a gene. MiXCR, applied by TCRdb to the RT-PCR reads, yields one record per CDR3 protein. There are about 24,000 distinct CDR3 sequences in the sample; less than 45% occur only once, and about three quarters lies in the top ten. The sequence came from a human donor who was either an allogeneic HSCT recipient or a stem cell or donor lymphocyte infusion donor (not recorded which). It is not recorded whose cells these are; they may come from a transplant donor. Sequencing was done on a sample of blood, either unsorted or a sorted T cell fraction (not recorded which). The rearrangement uses TRBV29-1 and TRBJ1-2; 8 bases line up with TRBD1. The CDR3 DNA follows: TGCAGCGTTGAAGATAAGACAGGGGCTGGCTATGGCTACACCTTC. This gives the protein CSVEDKTGAGYGYTF.